These 30 T cell receptor beta chains originate from one sample sequenced in a study of T cell responses to AZD1222 COVID-19 vaccine. The table came from immunoSEQ multiplex PCR; TCRdb's copy has only in-frame clones and leaves some out. The sample has 150,000 to 200,000 clones; 90% are singletons. This sample comprised peripheral blood, obtained on day 0 of AZD1222 vaccination. These receptor sequences come from an adult in good health.

The genes are TRBV10-3 and TRBJ1-4, with D possibly matching TRBD1 (6 bases). V was clipped by 6 bases and J by 7 bases, with 18 bases between them. The CDR3 totals 15 residues. From germline, CDR1 is ENHRY and CDR2 SYGVKD. The CDR3 DNA sequence: TGTGCCATCAGGGAAGGTGGGGGGCGTAGTGAAAAACTGTTTTTT. Translated, it gives CAIREGGGRSEKLFF.

The chain recombines TRBV9 with TRBJ2-1; TRBD1 aligns across 9 bases. CDR1 SGDLS and CDR2 YYNGEE come from the germline V gene. This CDR3 is 15 amino acids long. Losses at the gene ends were 2 bases for V and 3 bases for J; bases not matched to a gene: 3. The CDR3 region is CASSVRDRVYNEQFF. CDR3 in DNA: TGTGCCAGCAGCGTGCGGGACAGGGTCTACAATGAGCAGTTCTTC.

This clone appeared a few times. V usage is TRBV5-1 and J usage is TRBJ2-1, with D maybe TRBD2 (6 bases). V was cut by 10 bases and J by 0 bases, with 17 bases left in between. The CDR3 runs 15 residues. Per the germline V gene, CDR1 is SGHRS and CDR2 is YFSETQ. Here the CDR3 reads CASKSWGDSYNEQFF. As DNA, the CDR3 is TGCGCCTCGAAGTCCTGGGGGGACTCCTACAATGAGCAGTTCTTC.

V gene TRBV6-5 combines with J gene TRBJ1-1, with D unclear. V shed 7 bases and J shed 2 bases, with 5 bases lying between them. The V gene's germline CDR1 is MNHEY and CDR2 SVGAGI. This CDR3 is built from 11 residues. This CDR3 is CASMSNTEAFF. CDR3 coding DNA: TGTGCCAGCATGAGCAACACTGAAGCTTTCTTT.

This chain joins TRBV28 and TRBJ1-1; TRBD1 aligns across 9 bases. The CDR3 spans 11 residues. Germline values: CDR1 MDHEN, CDR2 SYDVKM. Unmatched junction bases numbered 7, after V lost 6 bases and J lost 14 bases. Here the CDR3 DNA reads TGTGCCAGCAGCGTCGGGGACAGGGTGTTCTTT. Protein: CASSVGDRVFF.

This clone was counted a few times. The DNA for the CDR3 is TGCGCCAGCAGTGATCCTAGCGGGGCGCGGGGAGAGACCCAGTACTTC. Its protein is CASSDPSGARGETQYF. The chain is built from TRBV10-2 and TRBJ2-5, with TRBD2 identical over 9 bases. The CDR3 runs 16 residues. Trimming took 3 bases from V and 4 from J; bases not matched to a gene: 9. Germline CDR1 WSHSY, CDR2 SAAADI.

The genes are TRBV9 and TRBJ2-5; tentatively, D is TRBD2 (6 bases). Deletions cut 1 base from V and 2 bases from J, with 12 bases between. The CDR3 runs to 15 residues. From germline, CDR1 is SGDLS and CDR2 YYNGEE. For the CDR3, the DNA is TGTGCCAGCAGCGTACACGGGGGTAATCAAGAGACCCAGTACTTC. Encoded protein: CASSVHGGNQETQYF.

The V and J genes are TRBV18 and TRBJ2-1; D gene ambiguous. The CDR3 consists of 14 residues. Looked up from germline, CDR1 is KGHSH and CDR2 is LQKENI. The V and J ends lost 3 bases and 9 bases respectively, with 15 bases between them. As DNA, the CDR3 is TGTGCCAGCTCACCTGACACCCGGGCAGGTGAGCAGTTCTTC. Translating gives CASSPDTRAGEQFF. The variable domain in full, with the rest retrieved from reference TRBV18 and TRBJ2-1, is NAGVMQNPRHLVRRRGQEARLRCSPMKGHSHVYWYRQLPEEGLKFMVYLQKENIIDESGMPKERFSAEFPKEGPSILRIQQVVRGDSAAYFCASSPDTRAGEQFFGPGTRLTVL.

The chain is built from TRBV4-1 and TRBJ1-1, with D tentatively TRBD1 (5 bases). This CDR3 comprises 16 residues. V gave up 4 bases and J gave up 11 bases, with 26 bases separating them. Germline V CDR1 and CDR2: MGHRA, YSYEKL. The CDR3 reads CASSPHFVIQAWLAFF. The CDR3, as DNA: TGCGCCAGCAGCCCTCACTTTGTAATACAGGCTTGGCTTGCTTTCTTT.

V and J are TRBV3-1 (or the pseudogene TRBV3-2) and TRBJ2-1; D uncertain. CDR1 is LGHDT, CDR2 YNNKEL, per germline (reference sequence). The V and J ends lost 3 bases and 7 bases respectively, with 7 bases between them. The CDR3 runs 12 residues. The CDR3 region is CASSHGRNEQFF. The CDR3 DNA sequence: TGTGCCAGCAGCCACGGTAGAAATGAGCAGTTCTTC.

This sequence joins TRBV3-1 (or the pseudogene TRBV3-2) and TRBJ2-3; 10 nucleotides match TRBD1. Germline CDR1 is LGHDT and CDR2 is YNNKEL (reference sequence). Trimming at V came to 4 bases and at J to 2 bases, leaving 3 bases not matched to a gene. The CDR3 has 15 amino acids. CDR3 DNA: TGTGCCAGCAGCCGCGGGACAGGGGACACAGATACGCAGTATTTT. Translation: CASSRGTGDTDTQYF.

The chain uses TRBV28 and TRBJ2-7, with D possibly called TRBD1 or TRBD2 (5 bases each). Trimming took off 6 bases at V and 5 bases at J, with 14 bases between the two ends. The CDR3 runs 13 residues. Germline V gene sequence: CDR1 MDHEN, CDR2 SYDVKM. This chain's CDR3 is CASSGTGPHEQYF. In DNA form, the CDR3 reads TGTGCCAGCAGCGGGACGGGCCCCCACGAGCAGTACTTC.

The chain is built from TRBV7-9 and TRBJ1-2; 7 positions agree with TRBD1. The CDR3 runs to 14 residues. The V gene's germline CDR1 is SEHNR and CDR2 FQNEAQ (reference sequence). J gave up 1 base and V 5 bases, and 4 bases lay outside the gene matches. The CDR3 sequence is CASSQTGFNYGYTF. CDR3 sequence (DNA): TGTGCCAGCAGCCAGACAGGGTTTAACTATGGCTACACCTTC.

The chain couples TRBV6-1 to TRBJ1-4; D is unresolved. V gave up 2 bases and J gave up 3 bases, with 10 bases separating them. CDR1 is MNHNS and CDR2 is SASEGT in the germline V gene. This CDR3 comprises 15 residues. The CDR3 sequence: CASSEQSEPNEKLFF. In nucleotides, the CDR3 is TGTGCCAGCAGTGAACAGTCAGAGCCTAATGAAAAACTGTTTTTT.

With respect to this clone: The same CDR3 arises from other DNA sequences in this sample as well. The rearrangement uses TRBV18 and TRBJ2-7, with D uncertain. V lost 3 bases and J lost 2, with 8 bases in between. The CDR3 is made up of 13 amino acids. CDR1 KGHSH and CDR2 LQKENI come from the germline V gene. The CDR3 nucleotides read TGTGCCAGCTCACCCCTCGACACCTACGAGCAGTACTTC. Protein: CASSPLDTYEQYF.

The chain is built from TRBV19 and TRBJ1-2; 8 bases line up with TRBD1. The CDR3 is made up of 14 amino acids. The V segment lost 2 bases and the J segment 7 bases; nucleotides outside the gene matches: 6. In germline, CDR1 is LNHDA, CDR2 SQIVND (reference sequence). The CDR3 DNA reads as TGTGCCAGTAGTATAAAACAGGGGGTTCGTGGCTACACCTTC. It is translated as CASSIKQGVRGYTF.

The CDR3 region is CASSYHRTDYNSPLHF. CDR3 in DNA: TGTGCCAGCAGTTACCACCGGACAGATTATAATTCACCCCTCCACTTT. The chain links TRBV6-5 to TRBJ1-6; D might be TRBD1 (6 bases). The ends were cut back, 2 bases at V and 4 bases at J, with 12 bases in the middle. The germline V gene has CDR1 MNHEY and CDR2 SVGAGI. CDR3 size: 16 residues.

This clone was counted between two and nine times. V gene TRBV28 combines with J gene TRBJ1-2, with D unresolved. The germline V and J ends were trimmed by 3 bases and 8 bases, with 10 bases remaining between them. Germline V gives CDR1 MDHEN, CDR2 SYDVKM. The CDR3 runs 12 residues. Here the CDR3 reads CASSLVTGGYTF. As DNA, the CDR3 is TGTGCCAGCAGTTTGGTGACGGGAGGCTACACCTTC.

The chain employs TRBV5-6 and TRBJ1-2; 9 bases fit TRBD1. The V gene's germline CDR1 is SGHDT and CDR2 YYEEEE. The CDR3 has 15 residues. J gave up 4 bases and V 4 bases, and 8 bases lay outside the gene matches. The chain's CDR3 is CASSRNRGLGYGYTF. The CDR3 DNA reads as TGTGCCAGCAGCCGCAACAGGGGGCTGGGCTATGGCTACACCTTC.

The rearrangement uses TRBV4-1 and TRBJ1-2; a possible D gene is TRBD1 (6 bases). Trimming stripped 4 bases from V and 3 bases from J, with 24 bases between. This CDR3 region has 18 residues. The germline V gene has CDR1 MGHRA and CDR2 YSYEKL. The CDR3 bases are TGCGCCAGCAGCCTGCACGCGCTATCCGGACAGAAATACTATGGCTACACCTTC. Encoded protein: CASSLHALSGQKYYGYTF.

This clone was counted a single time. J is TRBJ1-1 and V is TRBV19; weak D call: TRBD1 (5 bases). This CDR3 has 14 residues. Looked up from germline, CDR1 is LNHDA and CDR2 is SQIVND (reference sequence). The V gene lost 6 bases and the J gene lost 5 bases, with 16 bases spanning the gap. CDR3 region: CASSQAGGPTEAFF. The CDR3, as DNA: TGTGCCAGTAGCCAAGCTGGGGGACCTACTGAAGCTTTCTTT. The full variable domain, in which reference TRBV19 and TRBJ1-1 provide the parts outside the CDR3, is DGGITQSPKYLFRKEGQNVTLSCEQNLNHDAMYWYRQDPGQGLRLIYYSQIVNDFQKGDIAEGYSVSREKKESFPLTVTSAQKNPTAFYLCASSQAGGPTEAFFGQGTRLTVV.

The chain combines TRBV24-1 with TRBJ2-2, with D possibly matching TRBD1 (6 bases). Per the germline V gene, CDR1 is KGHDR and CDR2 is SFDVKD. V was pared by 3 bases and J by 4 bases, with 17 bases between. The CDR3 extends over 17 amino acids. The CDR3 sequence is CATSDPQGAGGTGELFF. CDR3 sequence (DNA): TGTGCCACCAGTGATCCACAGGGAGCAGGAGGCACCGGGGAGCTGTTTTTT.

The CDR3 bases are TGTGCCAGCAGTTTATTGGATTCACCCCTCCACTTT. Translating gives CASSLLDSPLHF. V gene TRBV28 combines with J gene TRBJ1-6; D is undetermined. V lost 1 base to trimming and J lost 8 bases, with 3 bases between them. The CDR3 loop spans 12 amino acids. Per germline, CDR1 MDHEN and CDR2 SYDVKM.

The chain recombines TRBV4-2 with TRBJ1-1; D not resolved. Germline lookup yields CDR1 LGHNA and CDR2 YNFKEQ. CDR3 length: 15 residues. V lost 0 bases to trimming and J lost 1 base, with 9 bases between them. CDR3 sequence: CASSQEWRANTEAFF. The CDR3 DNA reads as TGTGCCAGCAGCCAAGAGTGGAGGGCGAACACTGAAGCTTTCTTT.

This chain links TRBV14 with TRBJ2-3; D uncertain. The germline V gene encodes CDR1 SGHDN and CDR2 FVKESK. This CDR3 has 14 residues. Deletions cut 1 base from V and 8 bases from J, with 13 bases between. The CDR3, as DNA: TGTGCCAGCAGCCAAGTTGTCGGTGGTTTTACGCAGTATTTT. Encoded protein: CASSQVVGGFTQYF.

For the CDR3, the DNA is TGCAGCGTTGAAGATGACAGGGAAGAGTCACAAGAGACCCAGTACTTC. Amino acids: CSVEDDREESQETQYF. This sequence joins TRBV29-1 and TRBJ2-5; 7 nucleotides align to TRBD1. The CDR3 consists of 16 residues. The germline CDR1 and CDR2 sequences are SQVTM and ANQGSEA. V lost 0 bases, J lost 2 bases, and 9 bases stayed unmatched.

V is TRBV18 and J is TRBJ1-6; TRBD1 aligns across 12 bases. CDR3 length: 15 residues. J lost 8 bases, V lost 4 bases, and 3 bases had no gene match. Germline CDR1 is KGHSH and CDR2 is LQKENI. The CDR3 nucleotides are TGTGCCAGCTCACAGGGACAGGGGGCCGATTCACCCCTCCACTTT. It encodes CASSQGQGADSPLHF.

J is TRBJ1-2 and V is TRBV4-3; 10 bases align to TRBD1. V was pared by 0 bases and J by 8 bases, with 9 bases of the junction left unmatched. Germline CDR1 reads LGHNA; CDR2 reads YSLEER. The CDR3 has 16 amino acids. The CDR3 nucleotides read TGCGCCAGCAGCCAAGAATTAGGACAGGGGGGAGAGGGCTACACCTTC. Translated: CASSQELGQGGEGYTF.

The CDR3 DNA sequence: TGCAGTGCTACCAGGACTGAAGCTTTCTTT. This gives the protein CSATRTEAFF. The chain employs TRBV20-1 and TRBJ1-1; D remains ambiguous. The V end lost 4 bases, the J end lost 5 bases, and 5 bases lay between the germline ends. The length of the CDR3 is 10 residues. Germline V gene lookup returns CDR1 DFQATT and CDR2 SNEGSKA (reference sequence).

This clone came up once. The chain couples TRBV7-2 to TRBJ2-7; tentatively, D is TRBD1 or TRBD2 (5 bases each). Trimming shortened V by 6 bases and J by 2 bases, and 14 bases separated the two germline ends. Germline V gene lookup returns CDR1 SGHTA and CDR2 FQGNSA. This CDR3 contains 14 residues. CDR3 DNA: TGTGCCAGCAGTCCTGGGGGTTGGGCCTACGAGCAGTACTTC. Protein product: CASSPGGWAYEQYF.